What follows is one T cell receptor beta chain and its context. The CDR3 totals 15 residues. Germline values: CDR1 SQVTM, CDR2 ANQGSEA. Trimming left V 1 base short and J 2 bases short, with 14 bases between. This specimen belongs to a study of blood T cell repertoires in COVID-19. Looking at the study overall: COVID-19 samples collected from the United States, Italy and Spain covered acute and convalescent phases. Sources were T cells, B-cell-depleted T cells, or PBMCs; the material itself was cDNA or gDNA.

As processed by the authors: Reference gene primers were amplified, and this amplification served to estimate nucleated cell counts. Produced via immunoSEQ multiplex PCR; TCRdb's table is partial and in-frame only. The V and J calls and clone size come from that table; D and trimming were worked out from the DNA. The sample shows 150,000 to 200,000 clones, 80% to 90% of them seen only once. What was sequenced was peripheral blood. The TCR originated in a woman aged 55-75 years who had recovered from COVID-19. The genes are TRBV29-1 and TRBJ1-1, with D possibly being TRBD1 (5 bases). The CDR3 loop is CSVEAPGLTNTEAFF. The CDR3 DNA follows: TGCAGCGTTGAAGCTCCGGGACTGACAAACACTGAAGCTTTCTTT.